This entry describes one T cell receptor (beta chain). Its antigen is unknown. This sample stems from a study of T-cell memory formation after mild COVID-19. Regarding the study as a whole: In second-wave clones peaking day 37, SARS-CoV-2 specificity remained unconfirmed. The CD4+ clones that contracted clustered mainly within CM and EM, and the CD8+ clones concentrated in EMRA.

TCRdb ran MiXCR on the 5' RACE reads and lists one entry per CDR3 protein. The sample records about 360,000 distinct CDR3 sequences, about an eighth being singletons. V was shortened by 4 bases and J by 2 bases, with 13 bases between the two germline ends. The germline CDR1 and CDR2 sequences are MRHNA and SNTAGT. This CDR3 contains 15 residues. Sequencing was done on a sample of PBMCs or a T cell subset sorted from them (not recorded which). This chain connects TRBV6-4 to TRBJ2-3, with D perhaps matching TRBD2 (7 bases). This clonotype was sampled from a man aged 18 to 29 who had mild COVID-19 (a few samples of this study predate the infection). Cell type and time point are not known. The CDR3 sequence is CASSALGGATDTQYF. For the CDR3, the DNA is TGTGCCAGCAGTGCACTTGGGGGGGCCACAGATACGCAGTATTTT.